One sample yielded the 27 T cell receptor beta chains listed below, sequenced in a study of cytomegalovirus exposure and HLA in healthy donors. In the PCR, 60 Vbeta and 13 Jbeta primers were used. The table came from immunoSEQ multiplex PCR; TCRdb's copy has only in-frame clones and leaves some out. Its table lists about 160,000 clones. The sequencing sample was made of PBMCs. These receptors all stem from a man in his thirties or forties in good health and CMV-seronegative.

The J gene is TRBJ1-2, the V gene TRBV7-9, with 10 bases fitting TRBD1. CDR1 is SEHNR and CDR2 is FQNEAQ in the germline V gene (reference sequence). V gave up 1 base and J gave up 5 bases; unmatched junction bases: 1. The CDR3 is made up of 14 amino acids. This CDR3 is CASSLVGQGYGYTF. CDR3 bases: TGTGCCAGCAGCTTAGTGGGACAGGGGTATGGCTACACCTTC.

This sequence joins TRBV7-2 and TRBJ1-2; D unclear. This CDR3 is built from 13 residues. With 7 bases removed from V and 4 bases from J, the gap between germline ends came to 13 bases. Germline CDR1 and CDR2: SGHTA and FQGNSA. The CDR3 DNA reads as TGTGCCAGCAACTATTCCGGGGTCTATGGCTACACCTTC. This translates into CASNYSGVYGYTF. Supplemented by reference TRBV7-2 and TRBJ1-2, the full variable domain reads GAGVSQSPSNKVTEKGKDVELRCDPISGHTALYWYRQSLGQGLEFLIYFQGNSAPDKSGLPSDRFSAERTGGSVSTLTIQRTQQEDSAVYLCASNYSGVYGYTFGSGTRLTVV.

The chain recombines TRBV5-1 with TRBJ2-1; TRBD2 aligns across 12 bases. This CDR3 has 16 amino acids. Germline V gene data show CDR1 as SGHRS and CDR2 as YFSETQ. With 6 bases clipped from V and 6 bases from J, the junction kept 10 bases outside the gene matches. This CDR3 reads CASKELAGGVPNEQFF. CDR3 DNA sequence: TGCGCCAGCAAGGAACTAGCGGGAGGTGTTCCCAATGAGCAGTTCTTC.

V usage is TRBV5-1 and J usage is TRBJ2-5; 7 bases match TRBD1. The J call may be in error: the DNA end matches TRBJ2-7 better. This CDR3 spans 14 amino acids. Per the germline V gene, CDR1 is SGHRS and CDR2 is YFSETQ. The CDR3 sequence: CASSSAGGYNEQYF. The CDR3 DNA reads as TGCGCCAGCAGCTCCGCAGGGGGTTACAACGAGCAGTACTTC.

As DNA, the CDR3 is TGTGCCACCCGCAGGACACAGCTCTCTGGAAACACCATATATTTT. This sequence encodes CATRRTQLSGNTIYF. The rearrangement joins TRBV19 to TRBJ1-3, with D possibly being TRBD1 (5 bases). CDR1 and CDR2 (germline): LNHDA, SQIVND (reference sequence). V lost 10 bases and J lost 0, with 16 bases in between. This CDR3 has 15 residues.

This chain uses TRBV5-4 with TRBJ2-3; 9 positions agree with TRBD2. The germline gives CDR1 SGHNT, CDR2 YYREEE (reference sequence). The CDR3 runs to 15 residues. V shed 4 bases and J 0 bases; nucleotides not matched to a gene: 3. CDR3 coding DNA: TGTGCCAGCAGCCGGACTAGCGCTAGCACAGATACGCAGTATTTT. This sequence encodes CASSRTSASTDTQYF.

V is TRBV2 and J is TRBJ2-7, with D tentatively TRBD2 (6 bases). Trimming shortened V by 2 bases and J by 6 bases, and 14 bases separated the two germline ends. Germline V gene data show CDR1 as SNHLY and CDR2 as FYNNEI. There are 14 residues in the CDR3. This CDR3 reads CASSEIRRGGEQYF. CDR3 DNA sequence: TGTGCCAGCAGTGAAATAAGGCGGGGAGGCGAGCAGTACTTC.

The rearrangement joins TRBV19 to TRBJ2-1, with 13 positions matching TRBD2. Germline CDR1 and CDR2: LNHDA and SQIVND (reference sequence). Trimming at V came to 3 bases and at J to 4 bases, leaving 12 bases not matched to a gene. The CDR3 consists of 19 residues. CDR3 amino acids: CASSISSLAGGRGYNEQFF. DNA of the CDR3: TGTGCCAGTAGTATCTCATCACTAGCGGGAGGGCGAGGGTACAATGAGCAGTTCTTC.

The chain links TRBV30 to TRBJ2-7; no clear D gene. Deletions cut 4 bases from V and 3 bases from J, with 7 bases between. This CDR3 contains 11 residues. Per the germline V gene, CDR1 is GTSNPN and CDR2 is SVGIG (reference sequence). This chain's CDR3 is CAWTDIYEQYF. The CDR3 DNA reads TGTGCCTGGACCGACATCTACGAGCAGTACTTC. Complete variable domain (other parts from reference TRBV30 and TRBJ2-7): SQTIHQWPATLVQPVGSPLSLECTVEGTSNPNLYWYRQAAGRGLQLLFYSVGIGQISSEVPQNLSASRPQDRQFILSSKKLLLSDSGFYLCAWTDIYEQYFGPGTRLTVT.

The V and J genes are TRBV2 and TRBJ1-3; no definite D call. Germline loops: CDR1 SNHLY, CDR2 FYNNEI. CDR3 length: 14 residues. Between the trimmed V and J ends, which lost 7 bases and 0 bases, there was a span of 10 bases. CDR3 sequence reads: CASNREHSGNTIYF. The CDR3 DNA reads as TGTGCCAGCAACCGGGAGCACTCTGGAAACACCATATATTTT.

V is TRBV7-2 and J is TRBJ1-2, with a weak D call TRBD1 (6 bases). Germline assignment: CDR1 SGHTA and CDR2 FQGNSA. Trimming removed 1 base from V and 7 bases from J, with 19 bases in between. This CDR3 comprises 16 residues. The CDR3, as DNA: TGTGCCAGCAGCTTAGATTTCGGGGGGCGCCGGGGTGGCTACACCTTC. It specifies CASSLDFGGRRGGYTF.

The rearrangement uses TRBV7-2 and TRBJ2-7, with 7 bases that match TRBD1. The ends lost 5 bases at V and 2 bases at J; junction bases unmatched: 6. The germline V gene encodes CDR1 SGHTA and CDR2 FQGNSA. The length of the CDR3 is 14 residues. DNA of the CDR3: TGTGCCAGCAGCCCGGGACAGCCACCCTACGAGCAGTACTTC. Protein: CASSPGQPPYEQYF. Combining the CDR3 with reference TRBV7-2 and TRBJ2-7 gives the whole variable domain GAGVSQSPSNKVTEKGKDVELRCDPISGHTALYWYRQSLGQGLEFLIYFQGNSAPDKSGLPSDRFSAERTGGSVSTLTIQRTQQEDSAVYLCASSPGQPPYEQYFGPGTRLTVT.

This chain links TRBV6-4 with TRBJ2-1, with D hard to call. The CDR3 covers 10 residues. Trimming pared 7 bases from V and 9 bases from J, leaving 7 bases between. Per the germline V gene, CDR1 is MRHNA and CDR2 is SNTAGT. The CDR3 nucleotides are TGTGCCAGCATAGTCTTTGAGCAGTTCTTC. Amino acid sequence: CASIVFEQFF.

The V call is TRBV4-1, the J call TRBJ1-6; the D gene is possibly TRBD1 (6 bases). V was clipped by 4 bases and J by 7 bases, with 17 bases between them. The germline gives CDR1 MGHRA, CDR2 YSYEKL. This CDR3 contains 16 residues. The CDR3 loop reads CASSPIRRDTNSPLHF. DNA for the CDR3: TGCGCCAGCAGCCCGATAAGAAGGGACACCAATTCACCCCTCCACTTT.

Notes on this clone: The identical CDR3 is also encoded by other nucleotide sequences in the sample. The rearrangement links TRBV5-5 to TRBJ1-5; unclear D gene. CDR3 size: 14 residues. Looked up from germline, CDR1 is SGHKS and CDR2 is YYEKEE (reference sequence). The V gene lost 2 bases and the J gene lost 3 bases, with 9 bases spanning the gap. CDR3 region: CASSFSGNNQPQHF. CDR3 DNA sequence: TGTGCCAGCAGCTTTTCCGGGAACAATCAGCCCCAGCATTTT.

The chain combines TRBV29-1 with TRBJ1-2, with 7 bases identical to TRBD1. The CDR3 is 14 amino acids. Germline V gene sequence: CDR1 SQVTM, CDR2 ANQGSEA. Germline trimming cut 1 base from V and 8 bases from J; bases unmatched to any gene: 10. CDR3 sequence reads: CSVEGQGGSGGYTF. DNA for the CDR3: TGCAGCGTTGAAGGACAGGGTGGCTCGGGGGGCTACACCTTC.

The gene calls are TRBV7-9 and TRBJ2-1; 9 nucleotides line up with TRBD2. Trimming removed 1 base from V and 7 bases from J; junction bases left unmatched: 5. The CDR3 totals 15 residues. Germline-derived CDR1 and CDR2 are SEHNR and FQNEAQ (reference sequence). CDR3 residues: CASSLGREGRNEQFF. CDR3 bases: TGTGCCAGCAGCTTAGGGCGGGAGGGCCGAAATGAGCAGTTCTTC.

This chain connects TRBV2 to TRBJ1-4; the D is unclear. The germline V gene encodes CDR1 SNHLY and CDR2 FYNNEI. The CDR3 length is 14 residues. V gave up 2 bases and J gave up 0 bases, with 4 bases separating them. The CDR3 DNA is TGTGCCAGCAGTGAACAGTCAACTAATGAAAAACTGTTTTTT. Protein: CASSEQSTNEKLFF.

The chain combines TRBV2 with TRBJ2-7; no reliable D call. V was pared by 5 bases and J by 0 bases, with 8 bases between. The germline V gene encodes CDR1 SNHLY and CDR2 FYNNEI. The CDR3 has 13 residues. CDR3 sequence: CASSPAGSYEQYF. The CDR3 bases are TGTGCCAGCAGTCCGGCAGGCTCCTACGAGCAGTACTTC. The whole variable domain, remainder taken from reference TRBV2 and TRBJ2-7, is EPEVTQTPSHQVTQMGQEVILRCVPISNHLYFYWYRQILGQKVEFLVSFYNNEISEKSEIFDDQFSVERPDGSNFTLKIRSTKLEDSAMYFCASSPAGSYEQYFGPGTRLTVT.

The chain combines TRBV28 with TRBJ1-1, with 7 bases fitting TRBD1. The V gene's germline CDR1 is MDHEN and CDR2 SYDVKM. V dropped 6 bases and J dropped 3; count of bases not matched to a gene: 10. This CDR3 spans 15 amino acids. For the CDR3, the DNA is TGTGCCAGCAGGAAGGCAGGGGGATGGCACACTGAAGCTTTCTTT. This codes for CASRKAGGWHTEAFF.

The genes are TRBV6-1 and TRBJ2-2; 10 bases are a match to TRBD2. The CDR3 totals 14 residues. The trim removed 8 bases at V and 5 bases at J, leaving 5 bases unmatched. Germline CDR1 and CDR2: MNHNS and SASEGT. As DNA, the CDR3 is TGTGCCAGCCGGCTAGCGGGAGAGACCGGGGAGCTGTTTTTT. Encoded protein: CASRLAGETGELFF.

This rearrangement joins TRBV7-2 to TRBJ2-5, with D unresolved. V was clipped by 3 bases and J by 5 bases, with 10 bases between them. The CDR3 sequence is 13 residues long. Per germline, CDR1 SGHTA and CDR2 FQGNSA. The CDR3 sequence is CASSLGVWETQYF. CDR3 nucleotide sequence: TGTGCCAGCAGCTTGGGCGTATGGGAGACCCAGTACTTC.

CDR3 amino acids: CASSKEERENTGELFF. The CDR3 DNA reads TGTGCCAGCAGCAAAGAGGAGCGGGAGAACACCGGGGAGCTGTTTTTT. This chain uses TRBV21-1 with TRBJ2-2; the listed D gene, TRBD2, was not tested against the DNA. TRBV21-1 constitutes a pseudogene. The length of the CDR3 is 16 residues.

The chain combines TRBV7-9 with TRBJ2-2; D might be TRBD1 (5 bases). The CDR3 spans 13 residues. Trimming stripped 1 base from V and 7 bases from J, with 7 bases between. Germline V gives CDR1 SEHNR, CDR2 FQNEAQ (reference sequence). Here the CDR3 reads CASSLVGDGELFF. In DNA, the CDR3 is TGTGCCAGCAGCTTAGTAGGGGACGGGGAGCTGTTTTTT.

The chain is built from TRBV11-2 and TRBJ2-7, with TRBD2 matching over 12 bases. Germline lookup yields CDR1 SGHAT and CDR2 FQNNGV. Trimming at V came to 1 base and at J to 7 bases, leaving 2 bases not matched to a gene. This CDR3 has 14 amino acids. The CDR3 sequence: CASSLGLAGEEQYF. As DNA, the CDR3 is TGTGCCAGCAGCTTAGGACTAGCGGGAGAAGAGCAGTACTTC. Looking up the rest from reference TRBV11-2 and TRBJ2-7 gives the full variable domain: EAGVAQSPRYKIIEKRQSVAFWCNPISGHATLYWYQQILGQGPKLLIQFQNNGVVDDSQLPKDRFSAERLKGVDSTLKIQPAKLEDSAVYLCASSLGLAGEEQYFGPGTRLTVT.

This rearrangement joins TRBV7-7 to TRBJ2-2; 8 bases match TRBD1. The CDR3 runs 16 residues. The germline V gene has CDR1 SSHAT and CDR2 FNYEAQ (reference sequence). V dropped 2 bases and J dropped 4; count of bases not matched to a gene: 6. The CDR3 loop reads CASSLLQGAGTGELFF. CDR3 DNA sequence: TGTGCCAGCAGCTTATTGCAGGGGGCGGGCACCGGGGAGCTGTTTTTT.

This rearrangement joins TRBV6-5 to TRBJ2-1; 7 positions match TRBD1. Per the germline V gene, CDR1 is MNHEY and CDR2 is SVGAGI. The ends lost 5 bases at V and 6 bases at J; junction bases unmatched: 10. The CDR3 sequence is 15 residues long. CDR3 bases: TGTGCCAGCAGTGGGTGGACAGGAAGCCGCAATGAGCAGTTCTTC. This gives the protein CASSGWTGSRNEQFF.